Listed here are 25 T cell receptor beta chains from one sample, sequenced in a study of T cells in Graves' hyperthyroidism and ophthalmopathy. The CDR3 regions of TCR beta were amplified from RNA transcripts. With the HTBI primer set, the TCR CDR3 went through a first round of RT-PCR. A single record per CDR3 protein comes from TCRdb applying MiXCR to the multiplex PCR reads. The table lists approximately 410,000 distinct CDR3 sequences, approximately 15% of them singletons. Sequenced: blood. The receptors were gathered from a man between 18 and 29 years old with Graves' ophthalmopathy.

The chain couples TRBV4-1 to TRBJ2-3; TRBD2 matches 7 bases. Trimming at V came to 5 bases and at J to 3 bases, leaving 8 bases not matched to a gene. There are 15 residues in the CDR3. The germline CDR1 and CDR2 sequences are MGHRA and YSYEKL. CDR3 DNA: TGCGCCAGCAGCTTAACCCTAGCGGATACAGATACGCAGTATTTT. Encoded protein: CASSLTLADTDTQYF.

This clonotype has just a few counts. V is TRBV5-6 and J is TRBJ2-7, with TRBD2 identical over 8 bases. Germline CDR1 SGHDT, CDR2 YYEEEE. V lost 4 bases to trimming and J lost 3 bases; unmatched junction nucleotides: 9. The CDR3 consists of 15 residues. CDR3 sequence: CASSLALAGFYEQYF. DNA of the CDR3: TGTGCCAGCAGCCTAGCCCTAGCGGGCTTCTACGAGCAGTACTTC.

This clonotype was detected a few times. The rearrangement links TRBV4-2 to TRBJ2-3; no clear D. Germline assignment: CDR1 LGHNA and CDR2 YNFKEQ. The V and J ends lost 1 base and 1 base respectively, with 6 bases between them. The CDR3 contains 14 residues. CDR3 in amino acids: CASSQGTGTDTQYF. The CDR3 coding sequence is TGTGCCAGCAGCCAAGGAACAGGCACAGATACGCAGTATTTT.

This clonotype came up many times. V gene TRBV20-1 combines with J gene TRBJ2-2; D not certain. V lost 1 base, J lost 1 base, and 1 base lay in between. The CDR3 has 12 residues. From germline, CDR1 is DFQATT and CDR2 SNEGSKA (reference sequence). CDR3 region: CSARGNTGELFF. The CDR3 region has the DNA TGCAGTGCTAGAGGGAACACCGGGGAGCTGTTTTTT.

The table lists this clonotype with a few counts. The J gene is TRBJ2-5, the V gene TRBV11-2; 10 bases fit TRBD1. Trimming cost V 1 base and J 5 bases; bases outside gene matches: 4. The CDR3 loop spans 15 amino acids. CDR1 and CDR2 from the germline V gene are SGHAT and FQNNGV. The CDR3 bases are TGTGCCAGCAGCTTAGGGGGACAGGGGTTTGAGACCCAGTACTTC. Its protein product is CASSLGGQGFETQYF.

The table lists this clonotype with many counts. The chain combines TRBV20-1 with TRBJ2-1, with 7 bases fitting TRBD2. CDR1 is DFQATT, CDR2 SNEGSKA, per germline (reference sequence). Trimming cost V 5 bases and J 5 bases; bases outside gene matches: 9. CDR3 length equals 14 residues. The CDR3 DNA follows: TGCAGTGCTGTAAGGAGGGAGGGCCACAATGAGCAGTTCTTC. Protein sequence: CSAVRREGHNEQFF.

Many counts were recorded for this clonotype. The rearrangement uses TRBV11-2 and TRBJ1-5; D may be TRBD1 (6 bases). V lost 3 bases, J lost 6 bases, and 12 bases lay in between. Germline V gene lookup returns CDR1 SGHAT and CDR2 FQNNGV. This CDR3 is built from 14 residues. The CDR3 loop reads CASSFTGLGQPQHF. DNA for the CDR3: TGTGCCAGCAGCTTCACAGGGCTTGGTCAGCCCCAGCATTTT.

Many counts were recorded for this clonotype. The chain links TRBV3-1 to TRBJ2-5, with 7 bases matching TRBD1. From germline, CDR1 is LGHDT and CDR2 YNNKEL (reference sequence). J was trimmed by 2 bases and V by 0 bases; bases with no gene match: 9. The CDR3 sequence is 17 residues long. The chain's CDR3 is CASSQDIGTATQETQYF. In DNA, the CDR3 is TGTGCCAGCAGCCAAGATATCGGGACAGCGACTCAAGAGACCCAGTACTTC.

Many counts were recorded for this clonotype. The chain links TRBV7-9 to TRBJ2-1; D might be TRBD2 (6 bases). CDR1 SEHNR and CDR2 FQNEAQ come from the germline V gene (reference sequence). The V end was cut by 3 bases, the J end by 8 bases, with 14 bases between. The CDR3 consists of 14 residues. The CDR3 sequence is CASSFRTMQDEQFF. DNA of the CDR3: TGTGCCAGCAGCTTTAGGACTATGCAGGATGAGCAGTTCTTC.

This clonotype showed up just a few times. This rearrangement joins TRBV4-1 to TRBJ1-4; D uncertain. This CDR3 is 15 amino acids long. V dropped 4 bases and J dropped 7 bases, with 16 bases sitting between them. Germline loops: CDR1 MGHRA, CDR2 YSYEKL. CDR3 residues: CASSRHQRLGEKLFF. Here the CDR3 DNA reads TGCGCCAGCAGCCGTCATCAGCGGCTGGGTGAAAAACTGTTTTTT.

This clonotype was counted between two and nine times. The V and J genes are TRBV6-1 and TRBJ1-2; 7 nucleotides match TRBD1. The V segment lost 6 bases and the J segment 6 bases; nucleotides outside the gene matches: 7. The CDR3 runs to 13 residues. Germline V gives CDR1 MNHNS, CDR2 SASEGT. For the CDR3, the DNA is TGTGCCAGCAGACCCAGACAGGGCCATGGCTACACCTTC. Translated, it gives CASRPRQGHGYTF.

This clonotype was seen once. The rearrangement uses TRBV3-1 and TRBJ2-1; TRBD2 matches 7 bases. Per the germline V gene, CDR1 is LGHDT and CDR2 is YNNKEL (reference sequence). CDR3 length: 15 residues. Trimming removed 1 base from V and 11 bases from J; junction bases left unmatched: 11. CDR3 amino acids: CASSQGGGFNFKQFF. CDR3 nucleotide sequence: TGTGCCAGCAGCCAAGGGGGGGGATTTAATTTCAAGCAGTTCTTC.

In DNA form, the CDR3 reads TGCAGTGCAACTGGCGGGAAAAACGAGCAGTACTTC. Protein product: CSATGGKNEQYF. The V gene is TRBV20-1, the J gene TRBJ2-7, with D possibly TRBD2 on 6 matching bases. Germline CDR1 DFQATT, CDR2 SNEGSKA (reference sequence). The CDR3 sequence is 12 residues long. Between the trimmed V and J ends, which lost 6 bases and 5 bases, there was a span of 14 bases.

This clonotype has at least ten counts. The chain joins TRBV10-3 to TRBJ1-1, with D tentatively TRBD1 (5 bases). In germline, CDR1 is ENHRY, CDR2 SYGVKD. The CDR3 is 13 residues long. V lost 2 bases and J lost 5, with 9 bases in between. Written as DNA, the CDR3 is TGTGCCATCAGTGAGCGAGGGACGACTGAAGCTTTCTTT. Its protein is CAISERGTTEAFF.

The chain joins TRBV7-9 to TRBJ2-7; D not resolved. This CDR3 is 16 amino acids long. V lost 1 base and J 12 bases, leaving 25 bases between the germline ends. The V gene's germline CDR1 is SEHNR and CDR2 FQNEAQ (reference sequence). CDR3 protein: CASSLGLGQAPYARYF. DNA for the CDR3: TGTGCCAGCAGCTTAGGATTAGGGCAGGCCCCTTACGCGCGGTACTTC.

In this sample, this clonotype turned up many times. The chain employs TRBV28 and TRBJ2-7; D gene unclear. Germline-derived CDR1 and CDR2 are MDHEN and SYDVKM. V was pared by 2 bases and J by 12 bases, with 14 bases between. There are 12 residues in the CDR3. The CDR3 loop reads CASSLRPGNGYF. Here the CDR3 DNA reads TGTGCCAGCAGTTTACGACCCGGCAATGGGTACTTC.

This clonotype has at least ten counts. V gene TRBV3-1 combines with J gene TRBJ2-7, with 10 bases aligning to TRBD2. Germline CDR1 LGHDT, CDR2 YNNKEL (reference sequence). CDR3 length: 14 amino acids. The V gene end was trimmed by 2 bases and the J gene end by 4 bases; junction bases not matched to a gene: 2. The CDR3: CASSQSGGAYEQYF. CDR3 nucleotide sequence: TGTGCCAGCAGCCAAAGCGGGGGGGCATACGAGCAGTACTTC.

The CDR3 protein is CASSALTSGADTGELFF. The CDR3 DNA follows: TGTGCCAGCAGCGCCCTTACTAGCGGGGCCGACACCGGGGAGCTGTTTTTT. The chain joins TRBV9 to TRBJ2-2; the match to TRBD2 covers 10 bases. The CDR3 sequence is 17 residues long. Trimming removed 3 bases from V and 3 bases from J; junction bases left unmatched: 8. Germline CDR1 and CDR2: SGDLS and YYNGEE.

This clonotype turned up a few times. The chain is built from TRBV19 and TRBJ2-1, with a weak D call TRBD2 (6 bases). Germline CDR1 and CDR2: LNHDA and SQIVND (reference sequence). V dropped 8 bases and J dropped 5 bases, with 13 bases sitting between them. This CDR3 is 13 amino acids long. CDR3 sequence reads: CASQFTSNNEQFF. The CDR3 nucleotides read TGTGCCAGTCAGTTTACTAGCAACAATGAGCAGTTCTTC.

Ten or more counts support this clonotype. The rearrangement uses TRBV10-3 and TRBJ2-7, with D possibly TRBD2 on 6 matching bases. Germline CDR1 and CDR2: ENHRY and SYGVKD. The CDR3 extends over 12 amino acids. Trimming removed 8 bases at V and 2 bases at J, with 10 bases between. The CDR3 DNA sequence: TGTGCCATCGGGCGGGAAACCTACGAGCAGTACTTC. Its translation is CAIGRETYEQYF.

V gene TRBV6-6 combines with J gene TRBJ1-2; 7 bases are shared with TRBD1. The junction had 4 bases not matched to a gene; V was cut back by 0 bases and J by 6 bases. The CDR3 loop spans 14 amino acids. CDR1 and CDR2 (germline): MNHNY, SVGAGI (reference sequence). The CDR3 nucleotides are TGTGCCAGCAGTTACTCGGCAGGGGGGGATGGCTACACCTTC. This codes for CASSYSAGGDGYTF.

The genes are TRBV11-2 and TRBJ2-1; TRBD1 matches at 7 bases. The CDR3 is 16 amino acids. Germline V gene sequence: CDR1 SGHAT, CDR2 FQNNGV. The V gene end was trimmed by 4 bases and the J gene end by 6 bases; junction bases not matched to a gene: 12. In nucleotides, the CDR3 is TGTGCCAGCAGCTCGGTTGGAAGGGACAGTGCCAATGAGCAGTTCTTC. Translating it yields CASSSVGRDSANEQFF.

The chain joins TRBV20-1 to TRBJ2-3; D unclear. The CDR3 is 10 residues long. The germline gives CDR1 DFQATT, CDR2 SNEGSKA (reference sequence). The CDR3 bases are TGCAGGGTTCGGACAGATACGCAGTATTTT. It specifies CRVRTDTQYF.

V usage is TRBV9 and J usage is TRBJ1-1; tentatively, D is TRBD1 (5 bases). Trimming stripped 0 bases from V and 2 bases from J, with 11 bases between. Germline CDR1 reads SGDLS; CDR2 reads YYNGEE. This CDR3 region has 15 residues. The CDR3 DNA reads as TGTGCCAGCAGCGTAGTAATGAGGGGAAACACTGAAGCTTTCTTT. This translates into CASSVVMRGNTEAFF.

V gene TRBV6-5 combines with J gene TRBJ2-7, with a possible D match to TRBD1 (6 bases). Germline CDR1 reads MNHEY; CDR2 reads SVGAGI. V lost 2 bases to trimming and J lost 3 bases, with 14 bases between them. The CDR3 contains 15 residues. The CDR3, as DNA: TGTGCCAGCAGTTACGGTCGGGACAAGGACTACGAGCAGTACTTC. As protein: CASSYGRDKDYEQYF.